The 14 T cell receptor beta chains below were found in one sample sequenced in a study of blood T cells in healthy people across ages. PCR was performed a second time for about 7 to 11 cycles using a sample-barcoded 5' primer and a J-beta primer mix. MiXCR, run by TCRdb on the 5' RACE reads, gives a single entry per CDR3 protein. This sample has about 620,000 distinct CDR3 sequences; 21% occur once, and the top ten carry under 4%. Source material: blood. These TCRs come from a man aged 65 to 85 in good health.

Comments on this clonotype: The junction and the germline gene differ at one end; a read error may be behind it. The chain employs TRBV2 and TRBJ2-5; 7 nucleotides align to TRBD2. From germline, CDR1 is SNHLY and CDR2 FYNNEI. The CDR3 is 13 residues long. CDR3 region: CASSVRLAEAQYF. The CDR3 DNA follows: TGTGCCAGCAGTGTCCGACTAGCAGAGGCCCAGTACTTC.

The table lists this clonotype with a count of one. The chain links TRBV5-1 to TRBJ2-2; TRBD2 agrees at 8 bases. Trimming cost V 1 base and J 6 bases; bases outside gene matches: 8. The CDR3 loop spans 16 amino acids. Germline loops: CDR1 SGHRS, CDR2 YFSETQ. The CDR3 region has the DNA TGCGCCAGCAGCTTGCCAGCGGGAGTCTTGGCCGGGGAGCTGTTTTTT. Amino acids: CASSLPAGVLAGELFF.

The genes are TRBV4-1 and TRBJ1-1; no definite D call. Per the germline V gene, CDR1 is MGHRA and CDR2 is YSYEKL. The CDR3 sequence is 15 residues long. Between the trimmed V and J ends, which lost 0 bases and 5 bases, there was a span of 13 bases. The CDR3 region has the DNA TGCGCCAGCAGCCAAGAGCCAAGGGTAGGGACTGAAGCTTTCTTT. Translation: CASSQEPRVGTEAFF.

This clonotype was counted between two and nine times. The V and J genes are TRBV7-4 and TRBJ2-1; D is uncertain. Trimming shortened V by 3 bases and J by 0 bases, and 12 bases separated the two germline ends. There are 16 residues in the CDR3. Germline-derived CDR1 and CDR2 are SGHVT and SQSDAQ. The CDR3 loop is CASSFCGPLSYNEQFF. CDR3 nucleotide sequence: TGTGCCAGCAGCTTCTGCGGCCCCCTCTCCTACAATGAGCAGTTCTTC.

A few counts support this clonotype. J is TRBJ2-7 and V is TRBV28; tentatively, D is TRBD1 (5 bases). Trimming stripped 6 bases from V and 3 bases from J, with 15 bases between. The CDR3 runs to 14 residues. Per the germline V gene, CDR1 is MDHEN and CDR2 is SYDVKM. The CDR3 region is CASSDKQGYYEQYF. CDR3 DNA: TGTGCCAGCAGCGATAAGCAGGGCTACTACGAGCAGTACTTC.

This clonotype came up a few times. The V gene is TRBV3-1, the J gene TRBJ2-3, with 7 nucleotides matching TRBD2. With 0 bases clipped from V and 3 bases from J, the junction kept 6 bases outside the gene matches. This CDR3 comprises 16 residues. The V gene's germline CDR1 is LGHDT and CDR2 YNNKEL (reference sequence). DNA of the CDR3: TGTGCCAGCAGCCAAGATCGGGGGAGGGTAACAGATACGCAGTATTTT. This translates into CASSQDRGRVTDTQYF.

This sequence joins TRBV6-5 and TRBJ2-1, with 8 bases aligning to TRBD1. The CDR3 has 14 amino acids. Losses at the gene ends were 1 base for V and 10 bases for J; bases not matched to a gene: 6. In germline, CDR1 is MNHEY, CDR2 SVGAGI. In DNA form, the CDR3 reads TGTGCCAGCAGTTACTACGGACAGGGTTGGGAGCAGTTCTTC. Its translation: CASSYYGQGWEQFF.

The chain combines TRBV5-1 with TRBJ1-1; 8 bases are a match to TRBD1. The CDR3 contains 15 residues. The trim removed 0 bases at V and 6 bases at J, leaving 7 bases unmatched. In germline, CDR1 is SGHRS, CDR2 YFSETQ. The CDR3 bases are TGCGCCAGCAGCTTGGCCGGGATACAGGGGGCTGAAGCTTTCTTT. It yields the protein CASSLAGIQGAEAFF. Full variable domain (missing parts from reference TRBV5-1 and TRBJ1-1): KAGVTQTPRYLIKTRGQQVTLSCSPISGHRSVSWYQQTPGQGLQFLFEYFSETQRNKGNFPGRFSGRQFSNSRSEMNVSTLELGDSALYLCASSLAGIQGAEAFFGQGTRLTVV.

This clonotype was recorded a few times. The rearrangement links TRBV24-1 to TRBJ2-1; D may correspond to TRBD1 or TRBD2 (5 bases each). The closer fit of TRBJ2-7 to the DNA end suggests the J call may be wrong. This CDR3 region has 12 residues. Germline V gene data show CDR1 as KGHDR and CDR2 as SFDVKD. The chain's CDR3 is CATSDGTHEQYF. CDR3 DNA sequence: TGTGCCACTTCAGACGGGACCCACGAGCAGTACTTC.

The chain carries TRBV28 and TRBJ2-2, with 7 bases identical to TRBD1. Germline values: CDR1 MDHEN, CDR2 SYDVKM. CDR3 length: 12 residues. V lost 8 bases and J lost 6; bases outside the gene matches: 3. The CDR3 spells CASGDRAGELFF. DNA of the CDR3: TGTGCCAGCGGAGACAGGGCCGGGGAGCTGTTTTTT.

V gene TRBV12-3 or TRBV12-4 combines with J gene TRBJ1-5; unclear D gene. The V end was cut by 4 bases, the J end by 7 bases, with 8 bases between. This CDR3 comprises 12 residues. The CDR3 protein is CASSSTIQPQHF. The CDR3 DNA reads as TGTGCCAGCAGTTCCACCATCCAGCCCCAGCATTTT.

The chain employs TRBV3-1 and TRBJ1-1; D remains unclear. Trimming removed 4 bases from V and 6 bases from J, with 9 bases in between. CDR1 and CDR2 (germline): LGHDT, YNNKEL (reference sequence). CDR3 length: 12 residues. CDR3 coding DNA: TGTGCCAGCAGCCTGGGAGTCTCTGAAGCTTTCTTT. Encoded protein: CASSLGVSEAFF.

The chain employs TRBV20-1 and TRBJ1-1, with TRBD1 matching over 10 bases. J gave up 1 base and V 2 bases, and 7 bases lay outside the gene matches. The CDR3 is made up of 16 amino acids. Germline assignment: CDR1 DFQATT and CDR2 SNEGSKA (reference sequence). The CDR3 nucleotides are TGCAGTGCTAGATCCAAGGGACAGGGGAGGAACACTGAAGCTTTCTTT. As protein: CSARSKGQGRNTEAFF.

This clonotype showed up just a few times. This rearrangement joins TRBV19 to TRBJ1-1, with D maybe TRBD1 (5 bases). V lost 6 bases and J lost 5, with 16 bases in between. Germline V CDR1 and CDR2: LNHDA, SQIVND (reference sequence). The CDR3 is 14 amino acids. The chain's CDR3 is CASRLREVGTEAFF. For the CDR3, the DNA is TGTGCCAGTAGGCTCAGGGAGGTGGGGACTGAAGCTTTCTTT.